This T cell receptor (beta chain) was sequenced during a study of OX40 agonist ivuxolimab in advanced cancers. As for the study in general: Earlier anti-PD-1, anti-PD-L1 or anti-CTLA-4 therapy was permitted; roughly 42% had received some.

Profiled with immunoSEQ multiplex PCR; TCRdb holds only in-frame clones, not every one. There are approximately 89,000 clones in the sample; approximately 88% occur only once, and approximately 0.5% lies in the top ten. A single count supports this clone. The CDR3 extends over 13 amino acids. Germline-derived CDR1 and CDR2 are SGHRS and YFSETQ. This TCR was recovered from an adult with an advanced solid tumor such as melanoma, head and neck, liver or kidney cancer. This chain joins TRBV5-1 and TRBJ2-5, with TRBD1 identical over 10 bases. The tail of the sequence fits TRBJ2-7 better, so the J call may be wrong. The input for sequencing was CD4+ or CD8+ T cells sorted from blood, taken in a trial of the OX40 agonist ivuxolimab. CDR3 nucleotides: TGCGCCAGCCAGGGACAGGGGTTGTACGAGCAGTACTTC. Protein: CASQGQGLYEQYF.